These T cell receptor beta chains were read from a single sample in a study of T cell repertoires in ileal Crohn's disease. This table comes from immunoSEQ multiplex PCR, and its TCRdb copy is limited to in-frame clones, with some not included. The table has some 7,000 clones, around 81% seen once; the top ten hold 4.5% to 5.5%. The source material was ileal tissue. The receptor set was obtained from an adult with Crohn's disease. The CDR3 runs from the conserved cysteine through the conserved F or W. The order of the fields is D gene, clone size, J gene, V gene, CDR3 protein, CDR3 DNA. D genes are given only for firm matches. Rows give clone size only sometimes, using once, few, many, or a class for an expanded clone.

NA	once	TRBJ1-1	TRBV29-1	CSVERGGEVEAFF	TGCAGCGTTGAAAGGGGGGGGGAAGTTGAAGCTTTCTTT
NA	NA	TRBJ1-5	TRBV5-6	CASSLAGGNQPQHF	TGTGCCAGCAGCTTGGCCGGGGGGAATCAGCCCCAGCATTTT
NA	NA	TRBJ1-2	TRBV19	CASSQGGDYGYTF	TGTGCCAGTAGTCAAGGGGGAGACTATGGCTACACCTTC
TRBD2	NA	TRBJ2-5	TRBV23-1	CASSQSALADQETQYF	TGCGCCAGCAGTCAATCTGCACTAGCGGATCAAGAGACCCAGTACTTC
NA	NA	TRBJ2-3	TRBV30	CAWTLDRTGVDTQYF	TGTGCCTGGACCTTGGACAGGACGGGGGTAGATACGCAGTATTTT
TRBD1	once	TRBJ1-2	TRBV19	CASSIGTGGAYGYTF	TGTGCCAGTAGTATCGGGACAGGGGGGGCCTATGGCTACACCTTC
NA	NA	TRBJ1-1	TRBV11-2	CASSLAGNTEAFF	TGTGCCAGCAGCTTAGCGGGTAACACTGAAGCTTTCTTT
TRBD1	NA	TRBJ1-4	TRBV19	CATRDRLNEKLFF	TGTGCCACCAGGGACAGACTTAATGAAAAACTGTTTTTT
NA	few	TRBJ1-1	TRBV7-8	CASSLVEGRAEAFF	TGTGCCAGCAGCTTAGTTGAGGGGAGGGCTGAAGCTTTCTTT
NA	few	TRBJ1-4	TRBV19	CASSIAGSGANEKLFF	TGTGCCAGTAGTATAGCTGGGAGCGGGGCTAATGAAAAACTGTTTTTT
NA	few	TRBJ2-3	TRBV25-1	CASSVAAPSTDTQYF	TGTGCCAGCAGTGTAGCGGCCCCTAGCACAGATACGCAGTATTTT
NA	NA	TRBJ1-1	TRBV5-1	CASNSEFMNTEAFF	TGCGCCAGCAACTCGGAGTTTATGAACACTGAAGCTTTCTTT